The present TCR beta chain was sequenced within a study of cytomegalovirus exposure and HLA in healthy donors. The primer mix had 60 Vbeta and 13 Jbeta primers. The table came from immunoSEQ multiplex PCR; TCRdb's copy has only in-frame clones and leaves some out. The sample lists roughly 100,000 clones, 70% to 80% occurring once. With V trimmed by 3 bases and J by 3 bases, 3 bases remained unmatched. This CDR3 has 15 residues. Germline loops: CDR1 MNHEY, CDR2 SMNVEV (reference sequence). Sequencing was done on a sample of PBMCs. The receptor's source is a female donor in good health and CMV-seronegative. V gene TRBV27 combines with J gene TRBJ2-7; the match to TRBD2 covers 12 bases. The CDR3 coding sequence is TGTGCCAGCAGTTTTTCGACTAGCGGGAGCTACGAGCAGTACTTC. This sequence encodes CASSFSTSGSYEQYF.